The T cell receptor beta chain described here comes from a study of early T cells in non-severe SARS-CoV-2 infection. At the level of the study: The study sequenced bulk RNA from unsorted whole blood, with chains unpaired.

General study results and limits: Private and CD4 specificities were missed by VDJdb matching, skewed to anti-spike CD8.

In the case of this clonotype: Its target is not known.

Individually, cDNA molecules had unique molecular identifiers attached to them. TCRdb re-analysed the 5' RACE reads in MiXCR, keeping a single row per CDR3 protein. The table includes approximately 77,000 distinct CDR3 sequences, about an eighth detected once. What was sequenced was whole blood. The sequence was collected from an adult who was a healthcare worker with PCR-confirmed SARS-CoV-2 infection or an uninfected control (not recorded which).

CDR3 protein: CASSQGSLGALRQFF. The CDR3 DNA sequence: TGTGCCAGCAGCCAAGGTAGCCTGGGGGCCCTCAGGCAGTTCTTC. The chain combines TRBV3-1 with TRBJ2-1; a possible D gene is TRBD1 (6 bases). Germline V gene sequence: CDR1 LGHDT, CDR2 YNNKEL (reference sequence). CDR3 length: 15 amino acids. V was clipped by 1 base and J by 12 bases, with 19 bases between them.